The T cell receptor beta chain described here comes from a study of response to subunit inactivated influenza vaccine. Trimming removed 5 bases at V and 5 bases at J, with 9 bases between. CDR3 length equals 12 residues. Germline lookup yields CDR1 SGHAT and CDR2 FQNNGV. MiXCR, applied by TCRdb to the RT-PCR reads, yields one record per CDR3 protein. The sample holds 650,000 to 800,000 distinct CDR3 sequences, around 13% seen once. Findings and caveats of the study: Each seasonal influenza vaccination, the authors suggested, recruits few new T cells.

The table lists this clonotype with many counts. Its antigen is undetermined. The material sequenced was PBMCs from blood, taken 14 to 15 days before vaccination. This sequence was found in a man aged 45-65 years who received an inactivated influenza vaccine. The chain joins TRBV11-2 to TRBJ2-5; no clear D gene. CDR3 region: CASSAFVETQYF. The CDR3 DNA sequence: TGTGCCAGCAGCGCCTTCGTCGAGACCCAGTACTTC.